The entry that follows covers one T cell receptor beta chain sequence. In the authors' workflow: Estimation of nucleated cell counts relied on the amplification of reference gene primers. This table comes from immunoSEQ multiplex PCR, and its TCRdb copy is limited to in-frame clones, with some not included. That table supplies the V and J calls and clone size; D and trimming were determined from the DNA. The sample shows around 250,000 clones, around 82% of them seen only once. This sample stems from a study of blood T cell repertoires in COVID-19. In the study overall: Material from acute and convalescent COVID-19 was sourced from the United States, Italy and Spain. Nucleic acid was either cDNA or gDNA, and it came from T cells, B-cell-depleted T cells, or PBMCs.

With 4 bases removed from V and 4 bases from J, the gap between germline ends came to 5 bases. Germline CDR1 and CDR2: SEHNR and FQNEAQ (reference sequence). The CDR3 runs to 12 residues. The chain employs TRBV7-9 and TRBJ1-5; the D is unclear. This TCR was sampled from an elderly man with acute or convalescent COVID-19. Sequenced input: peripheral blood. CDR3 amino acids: CASSYNNQPQHF. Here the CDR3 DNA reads TGTGCCAGCAGCTACAATAATCAGCCCCAGCATTTT.